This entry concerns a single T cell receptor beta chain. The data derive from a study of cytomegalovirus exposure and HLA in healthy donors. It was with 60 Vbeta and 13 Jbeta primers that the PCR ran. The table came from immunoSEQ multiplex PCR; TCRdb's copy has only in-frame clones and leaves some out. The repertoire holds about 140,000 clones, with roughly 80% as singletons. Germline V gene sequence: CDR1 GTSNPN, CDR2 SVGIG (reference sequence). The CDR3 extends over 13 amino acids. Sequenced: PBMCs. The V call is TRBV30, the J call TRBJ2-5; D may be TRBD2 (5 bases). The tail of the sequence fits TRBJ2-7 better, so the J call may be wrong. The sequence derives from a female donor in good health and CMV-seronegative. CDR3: CAWSYGVGYEQYF. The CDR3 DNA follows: TGTGCCTGGAGTTACGGGGTGGGGTACGAGCAGTACTTC.